Reported below is one T cell receptor beta chain. The source of the sample is a study of blood T cell repertoires in COVID-19. Study information: Samples of COVID-19 (acute and convalescent) were obtained from the United States, Italy and Spain. T cells, B-cell-depleted T cells, or PBMCs provided the cDNA or gDNA that served as material.

Study processing details: Amplification with reference gene primers provided the estimates of nucleated cell counts. TCRdb's table, derived via immunoSEQ multiplex PCR, lists solely in-frame clones and lacks some. V and J calls and clone size are given by that table; D and trimming were obtained from the DNA. The repertoire holds tens of thousands of clones, with roughly four fifths as singletons. The TCR originated in a human donor in a cohort sampled during active COVID-19. Sequencing was carried out using peripheral blood.

The CDR3 sequence is CASSPRTSSYEQYF. CDR3 sequence (DNA): TGTGCCAGCAGCCCCAGGACTAGCAGCTACGAGCAGTACTTC. This chain links TRBV7-2 with TRBJ2-7; 8 bases map to TRBD2. The CDR3 is 14 amino acids. Germline lookup yields CDR1 SGHTA and CDR2 FQGNSA. After removal of 5 bases from V and 3 bases from J, the junction contained 6 bases not matched to a gene. Based on the CDR3 plus reference TRBV7-2 and TRBJ2-7, the full variable domain is GAGVSQSPSNKVTEKGKDVELRCDPISGHTALYWYRQSLGQGLEFLIYFQGNSAPDKSGLPSDRFSAERTGGSVSTLTIQRTQQEDSAVYLCASSPRTSSYEQYFGPGTRLTVT.